This T cell receptor beta chain was sequenced in a study of blood T cells in healthy people across ages. Study-wide points: PBMCs were not sorted, which prevented a conclusive comparison of naive versus antigen-experienced cells.

Germline assignment: CDR1 DFQATT and CDR2 SNEGSKA (reference sequence). The CDR3 extends over 15 amino acids. Of note for this clonotype: What it binds is not known. A junction boundary mismatches the germline segment, possibly from a read error.

Together with a sample-barcoded 5' primer, a J-beta primer mix was included in a second PCR lasting roughly 6 to 12 cycles. Using its own MiXCR run on the 5' RACE reads, TCRdb lists one record per CDR3 protein. The profile shows around 580,000 distinct CDR3 sequences, roughly 43% of them singletons. Isolated PBMCs totaled at least 7 million in each sample. The sequencing input was blood. The sequence derives from an older man in good health. J is TRBJ1-5 and V is TRBV20-1, with TRBD1 matching over 7 bases. The CDR3 is CSARIQGDSNQPQLF. The CDR3 nucleotides read TGCAGTGCTAGAATTCAGGGGGATAGCAATCAGCCCCAGCTTTTT.